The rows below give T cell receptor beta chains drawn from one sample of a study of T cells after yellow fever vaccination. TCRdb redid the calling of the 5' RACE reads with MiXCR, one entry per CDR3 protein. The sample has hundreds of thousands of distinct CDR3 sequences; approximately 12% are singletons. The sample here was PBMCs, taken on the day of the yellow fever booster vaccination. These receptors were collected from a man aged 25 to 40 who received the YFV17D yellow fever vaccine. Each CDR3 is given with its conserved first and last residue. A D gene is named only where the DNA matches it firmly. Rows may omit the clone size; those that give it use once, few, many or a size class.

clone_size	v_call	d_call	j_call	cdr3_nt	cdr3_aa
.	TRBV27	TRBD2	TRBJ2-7	TGTGCCAGCAGTTTAGGGAGCGGGAACTACGAGCAGTACTTC	CASSLGSGNYEQYF
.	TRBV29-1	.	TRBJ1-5	TGCAGCGTTGGGTGGGCAGGGAATCAGCCCCAGCATTTT	CSVGWAGNQPQHF
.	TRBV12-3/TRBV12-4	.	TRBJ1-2	TGTGCCAGCAGTTTTTCGAGACCCAGGTTACACTATGGCTACACCTTC	CASSFSRPRLHYGYTF
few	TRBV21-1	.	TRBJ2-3	TGTGCCAGCAGAAGGACATTTCTCACAGATACGCAGTATTTT	CASRRTFLTDTQYF
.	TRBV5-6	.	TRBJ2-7	TGTGCCAGCAGCGTACCCAGGTACCAGGGCGAGCAGTACTTC	CASSVPRYQGEQYF
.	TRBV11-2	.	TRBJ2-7	TGTGCCAGCAGCGTTCGCGCGAGCTCCTACGAGCAGTACTTC	CASSVRASSYEQYF
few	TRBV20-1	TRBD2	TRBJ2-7	TGCAGTGCTAGACTAGCGGGAGCCCGAGCGTACGAGCAGTACTTC	CSARLAGARAYEQYF
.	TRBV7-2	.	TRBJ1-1	TGTGCCAGCAGCTTAAGATTCGCAGGGAGGACTGAAGCTTTCTTT	CASSLRFAGRTEAFF
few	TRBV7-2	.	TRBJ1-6	TGTGCCAGCAGCCGCGTAGCGGATCGAAGGAGTTCACCCCTCCACTTT	CASSRVADRRSSPLHF
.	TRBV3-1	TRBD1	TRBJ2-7	TGTGCCAGCAGCCTGCGCCGGGACAGGTATTACGAGCAGTACTTC	CASSLRRDRYYEQYF
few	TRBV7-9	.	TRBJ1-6	TGTGCCAGCAGCCCCCGGACATCCTCACCGTTACTATTT	CASSPRTSSPLLF
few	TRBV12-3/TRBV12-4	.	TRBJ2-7	TGTGCCAGCAGTCCCCCCAGACCCCCGGGCCCCTACGAGCAGTACTTC	CASSPPRPPGPYEQYF
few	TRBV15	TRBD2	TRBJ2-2	TGTGCCACCAGCAGGACTAGCGGGAGTTTCGGGGAGCTGTTTTTT	CATSRTSGSFGELFF
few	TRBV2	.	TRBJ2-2	TGTGCCAGTCGCGCAGGGGGGACTTTATTCACCGGGGAGCTGTTTTTT	CASRAGGTLFTGELFF
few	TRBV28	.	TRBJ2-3	TGTGCCAGCAGTTTATATTTAGCGGCCACAGATACGCAGTATTTT	CASSLYLAATDTQYF
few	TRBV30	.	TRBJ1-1	TGTGCCTGGGCCAGGGGACTAAACACTGAAGCTTTCTTT	CAWARGLNTEAFF
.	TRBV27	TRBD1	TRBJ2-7	TGTGCCACCCAAAGTAGGCAGGGGGCCTACGAGCAGTACTTC	CATQSRQGAYEQYF
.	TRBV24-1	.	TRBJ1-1	TGTGCCACCAGTGATCCAGGACTCACCTCGGGAGCTTTCTTT	CATSDPGLTSGAFF
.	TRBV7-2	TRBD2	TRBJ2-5	TGTGCCAGCAGCTCACTAGCGGAGTGGGAAGAGACCCAGTACTTC	CASSSLAEWEETQYF
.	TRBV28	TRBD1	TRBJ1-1	TGTGCCAGCAGGCCTCCGGGACAGGGGTTGGAGAACACTGAAGCTTTCTTT	CASRPPGQGLENTEAFF
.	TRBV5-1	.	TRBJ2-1	TGCGCCAGCAGCTTGGATGGTGGTGGCGGAGGGGTTGAGCAGTTCTTC	CASSLDGGGGGVEQFF
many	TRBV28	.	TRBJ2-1	TGTGCCAGCTCGGGCTCCTACAATGAGCAGTTCTTC	CASSGSYNEQFF
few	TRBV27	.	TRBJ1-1	TGTGCCAGCAGCCCTTTAGGGGGGCGGTATACTGAAGCTTTCTTT	CASSPLGGRYTEAFF
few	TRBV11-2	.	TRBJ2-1	TGTGCCAGCAGCTTAATGACCGGGACTGACTACAATGAGCAGTTCTTC	CASSLMTGTDYNEQFF